The sequence of this TCR beta chain was determined in a study of cytomegalovirus exposure and HLA in healthy donors. As for this clone: Its matching antigen is unknown.

Study-wide results and caveats: DRB1 showed the most TCR associations and HLA-C the fewest in a later analysis, as rates varied by HLA locus. As a later analysis showed, a missense DCLRE1C variant was linked to trimming of TCR beta V- and J-genes. In a later analysis, specific HLA alleles were associated with over 15,000 TCR beta sequences at a 0.05 false discovery rate.

The CDR3 totals 16 residues. In germline, CDR1 is MNHEY, CDR2 SMNVEV (reference sequence). The J segment lost 3 bases and the V segment lost 6 bases, leaving 10 bases of the junction unmatched. Use of 60 Vbeta and 13 Jbeta primers characterized the PCR. Per the original methods: There were 80 million to 95 million unique TCR beta chains by a later count, and approximately 12 million of them were shared. TCRdb's table, derived via immunoSEQ multiplex PCR, lists solely in-frame clones and lacks some. D and trimming were read from the DNA, whereas the V and J calls and clone size are those reported in that table. This sample has more than 110,000 clones, with 60% to 85% found just once.

The chain links TRBV27 to TRBJ2-7, with 11 bases matching TRBD2. The TCR sequence derives from a man aged 18 to 30 in good health and CMV-seronegative. Material: PBMCs. DNA for the CDR3: TGTGCCAGCAGCTTCATAGGGACTAGCGGTTACTACGAGCAGTACTTC. Encoded protein: CASSFIGTSGYYEQYF.